A selection of T cell receptor beta chains follows, all from one sample in a study of post-analysis software for immune sequencing data. Each CDR3 protein gets one entry after TCRdb re-called the PCR reads with MiXCR. The table lists about 820,000 distinct CDR3 sequences, 53% of them singletons. Sequences were obtained from blood. These receptor sequences come from a girl under 18 with multiple sclerosis. CDR3s include the opening cysteine and the closing phenylalanine or tryptophan. A D gene is named only where the DNA matches it firmly. Expanded clones are given a class, and other clones once, few, many or no size at all.

v_gene,j_gene,abundance,d_gene,CDR3aa,CDR3nt
TRBV5-1,TRBJ2-7,-,-,CASSFYRVSYEQYF,TGCGCCAGCAGCTTCTACAGGGTCTCCTACGAGCAGTACTTC
TRBV7-9,TRBJ2-7,few,TRBD2,CASSVSSGGILGEQYF,TGTGCCAGCAGCGTCTCTAGCGGGGGGATATTGGGCGAGCAGTACTTC
TRBV12-3/TRBV12-4,TRBJ2-7,-,-,CASSSTSRTSVSYEQYF,TGTGCCAGCAGTTCGACCTCCCGGACATCGGTCTCCTACGAGCAGTACTTC
TRBV29-1,TRBJ1-1,-,-,CSVEDPRELNTEAFF,TGCAGCGTTGAAGATCCCAGGGAGTTGAACACTGAAGCTTTCTTT
TRBV29-1,TRBJ2-7,-,-,CSVIGPHMGYEQYF,TGCAGCGTGATTGGTCCTCACATGGGGTACGAGCAGTACTTC
TRBV29-1,TRBJ2-1,few,TRBD1,CSVKGQGMGEQFF,TGCAGCGTTAAAGGACAGGGGATGGGTGAGCAGTTCTTC
TRBV7-9,TRBJ1-2,-,TRBD1,CASSLNPGGGNYGYTF,TGTGCCAGCAGCTTAAATCCAGGGGGAGGAAATTATGGCTACACCTTC
TRBV7-9,TRBJ2-3,-,TRBD1,CASSPGTGVTDTQYF,TGTGCCAGCAGCCCCGGGACAGGGGTTACAGATACGCAGTATTTT
TRBV20-1,TRBJ2-3,-,TRBD2,CSVTSGRGTDTQYF,TGCAGTGTTACTAGCGGGAGGGGAACAGATACGCAGTATTTT
TRBV7-3,TRBJ2-1,-,-,CASSLTRYGTVAHEQFF,TGTGCCAGCAGCTTAACCCGTTACGGCACCGTAGCCCATGAGCAGTTCTTC
TRBV7-9,TRBJ2-5,-,-,CASSLGDGTTQYF,TGTGCCAGCAGCTTAGGGGACGGCACGACCCAGTACTTC
TRBV20-1,TRBJ1-6,-,-,CSARVRGTRSPLHF,TGCAGTGCTAGAGTCCGGGGTACCAGGTCACCCCTCCACTTT
TRBV29-1,TRBJ2-4,-,TRBD2,CSVEVWPSGGVLAKNIQYF,TGCAGCGTTGAAGTTTGGCCTAGCGGGGGGGTCTTGGCCAAAAACATTCAGTACTTC
TRBV2,TRBJ2-5,-,-,CASSDGEKTQYF,TGTGCCAGCAGTGACGGGGAAAAGACCCAGTACTTC
TRBV12-5,TRBJ2-6,-,TRBD1,CASSTRGPGANVLTF,TGTGCTAGCTCGACCAGGGGGCCTGGGGCCAACGTCCTGACTTTC
TRBV2,TRBJ1-5,once,-,CASSEEIAFYSNQPQHF,TGTGCCAGCAGTGAAGAAATAGCCTTCTATAGCAATCAGCCCCAGCATTTT
TRBV12-3/TRBV12-4,TRBJ2-7,-,TRBD2,CASSREVTYEQYF,TGTGCCAGCTCCCGGGAGGTGACCTACGAGCAGTACTTC
TRBV20-1,TRBJ2-7,-,TRBD1,CSAPRQGSYEQYF,TGCAGTGCTCCTCGACAGGGCTCCTACGAGCAGTACTTC
TRBV20-1,TRBJ2-1,-,TRBD2,CSALLAGLNNEQFF,TGCAGTGCCTTACTAGCGGGCCTCAACAATGAGCAGTTCTTC
TRBV20-1,TRBJ2-3,-,-,CSARGGHTDTQYF,TGCAGTGCTAGGGGGGGGCACACAGATACGCAGTATTTT
TRBV10-3,TRBJ1-1,-,TRBD1,CAIRASPGQGARGSTEAFF,TGTGCCATCAGAGCCTCCCCGGGACAGGGGGCGCGGGGAAGCACTGAAGCTTTCTTT
TRBV20-1,TRBJ2-1,few,-,CSARDALPSPGTPLGQFF,TGCAGTGCTAGAGACGCCCTACCCTCCCCCGGGACCCCGCTCGGGCAGTTCTTC
TRBV12-3/TRBV12-4,TRBJ2-1,-,TRBD1,CASSDPGTVGNEQFF,TGTGCCAGCAGTGACCCCGGGACAGTCGGAAATGAGCAGTTCTTC
TRBV12-3/TRBV12-4,TRBJ2-5,-,-,CASSALGRGETQYF,TGTGCCAGCAGTGCACTGGGCCGAGGGGAGACCCAGTACTTC
TRBV20-1,TRBJ2-3,few,TRBD1,CSASPSTGADTQYF,TGCAGTGCTAGCCCTTCGACAGGGGCGGATACGCAGTATTTT
TRBV4-2,TRBJ2-5,-,-,CASSQGTGPGTQYF,TGTGCCAGCAGCCAAGGGACGGGACCGGGGACCCAGTACTTC
TRBV20-1,TRBJ2-2,-,TRBD1,CSARDYRGVESNTGELFF,TGCAGTGCTAGAGATTACAGGGGCGTAGAATCGAACACCGGGGAGCTGTTTTTT
TRBV10-3,TRBJ2-1,once,TRBD2,CAISGLAGVNEQFF,TGTGCCATCAGTGGACTAGCGGGAGTCAATGAGCAGTTCTTC
TRBV20-1,TRBJ1-1,-,TRBD1,CSAPQGSRTEAFF,TGCAGTGCTCCACAGGGGAGCAGGACTGAAGCTTTCTTT
TRBV21-1,TRBJ2-7,few,-,CASSKLREDEQYF,TGTGCCAGCAGCAAACTCCGGGAGGACGAGCAGTACTTC
TRBV12-3/TRBV12-4,TRBJ1-2,-,-,CASSRPGQHYGYIF,TGTGCCAGCAGTCGCCCTGGACAGCACTATGGCTACATCTTC
TRBV20-1,TRBJ2-3,-,TRBD1,CSASAPDRTTDTQYF,TGCAGTGCCTCAGCCCCGGACAGGACCACAGATACGCAGTATTTT
TRBV9,TRBJ2-3,few,TRBD2,CASSPGRPDTQYF,TGTGCCAGCAGTCCCGGGAGGCCGGATACGCAGTATTTT
TRBV24-1,TRBJ2-7,-,TRBD1,CATSGQGAVNEQYF,TGTGCCACCAGTGGACAGGGGGCTGTCAACGAGCAGTACTTC
TRBV3-1,TRBJ2-7,few,TRBD2,CASSQDPSGRAYEQYF,TGTGCCAGCAGCCAAGACCCTAGCGGGAGGGCCTACGAGCAGTACTTC
TRBV7-2,TRBJ2-7,few,-,CASSLGHRYEQYF,TGTGCCAGCAGCCTGGGACACCGCTACGAGCAGTACTTC
TRBV5-1,TRBJ2-7,-,-,CASSWGWSGDYYEQYF,TGCGCCAGCAGCTGGGGTTGGTCAGGGGATTACTACGAGCAGTACTTC
TRBV4-2,TRBJ2-5,-,TRBD2,CASSQDLAGAGTQYF,TGTGCCAGCAGCCAAGACCTAGCGGGAGCAGGTACCCAGTACTTC
TRBV10-3,TRBJ2-5,-,TRBD1,CAIRPTGAGETQYF,TGTGCCATCAGGCCTACAGGGGCCGGGGAGACCCAGTACTTC
TRBV20-1,TRBJ2-1,few,TRBD2,CSATSGDYNEQFF,TGCAGTGCGACTAGCGGCGACTACAATGAGCAGTTCTTC
TRBV7-9,TRBJ2-6,few,-,CASSATGPSGANVLTF,TGTGCCAGCAGCGCCACTGGCCCCTCTGGGGCCAACGTCCTGACTTTC
TRBV20-1,TRBJ2-5,few,TRBD2,CSASRTSGEMKPGEQYF,TGCAGTGCTAGTCGGACTAGCGGAGAGATGAAGCCGGGGGAGCAGTACTTC
TRBV6-5,TRBJ2-7,-,TRBD1,CASSYGDRVSEQYF,TGTGCCAGCAGTTACGGGGACAGGGTAAGCGAGCAGTACTTC
TRBV5-1,TRBJ2-5,few,-,CASSLIRDRTETQYF,TGCGCCAGCAGCTTGATCCGGGATCGGACGGAGACCCAGTACTTC
TRBV29-1,TRBJ1-2,-,-,CSVEAYEYSNYGYTF,TGCAGCGTTGAAGCATACGAATACTCTAACTATGGCTACACCTTC
TRBV12-3/TRBV12-4,TRBJ2-7,-,TRBD2,CASRVGLAASYERYF,TGTGCCAGCAGGGTGGGACTAGCGGCCTCCTACGAGCGGTACTTC
TRBV5-1,TRBJ2-7,few,-,CASSLDAASSYEQYF,TGCGCCAGCAGCTTGGACGCCGCGAGCTCCTACGAGCAGTACTTC
TRBV12-3/TRBV12-4,TRBJ2-7,few,TRBD2,CASRLAGDYYEQYF,TGTGCCAGTCGCTTAGCGGGAGACTACTACGAGCAGTACTTC
TRBV5-1,TRBJ2-7,-,TRBD2,CASSLVGSGSFGQYF,TGCGCCAGCAGCTTGGTGGGTAGCGGGAGTTTTGGGCAGTACTTC
TRBV20-1,TRBJ2-7,few,-,CSASSRGLYEQYF,TGCAGTGCTAGTTCTCGGGGACTCTACGAGCAGTACTTC
TRBV20-1,TRBJ2-5,-,-,CSARSTTRETQYF,TGCAGTGCTAGAAGCACAACAAGAGAGACCCAGTACTTC
TRBV7-9,TRBJ2-1,-,-,CASSLKGNSYNEQFF,TGTGCCAGCAGCCTAAAGGGGAACTCCTACAATGAGCAGTTCTTC
TRBV3-1,TRBJ2-5,-,TRBD2,CASSQDWQRGPLETQYF,TGTGCCAGCAGCCAAGATTGGCAGCGGGGACCTTTGGAGACCCAGTACTTC